This note documents a single T cell receptor (beta chain) sequence. Time point denoted: newly diagnosed GD, antithyroid drugs for less than 3 months. There was RNA extracted from PBMCs, and the TCR library was made from it. Guidelines of the American Thyroid Association were used to diagnose Graves' disease. This sample was included in a study of regulatory T cells in long-lasting Graves disease. The wider study: Antithyroid drugs had been taken by newly diagnosed Graves' patients for under 3 months.

CDR3 length: 13 amino acids. Germline V lookup: CDR1 SNHLY, CDR2 FYNNEI. Trimming took 7 bases from V and 9 from J; bases not matched to a gene: 7. To make TCR beta libraries, researchers used iRepertoire HTBI primers and Arm-PCR of CDR3 regions. Using its own MiXCR run on the multiplex PCR reads, TCRdb lists one record per CDR3 protein. The table records some 500,000 distinct CDR3 sequences, roughly 15% of them present only once. These data were also filed under a second study, of T cells in Graves' hyperthyroidism and ophthalmopathy. That paper notes: In the first-round RT-PCR of the TCR CDR3, the HTBI primer set was used. Separation of ophthalmopathy from stable hyperthyroidism was achieved by a 13 V-J model.

The receptor was isolated from a woman between 40 and 65 years old with Graves disease. The chain couples TRBV2 to TRBJ2-1, with 9 bases identical to TRBD2. The sample was peripheral blood mononuclear cells (PBMCs), taken at new diagnosis, from a patient treated with antithyroid drugs. The CDR3 spells CASNPGLALEQFF. CDR3 DNA sequence: TGTGCCAGCAATCCGGGACTAGCTCTTGAGCAGTTCTTC.